The 5 T cell receptor beta chains listed next were all sequenced from one sample in a study of T cell repertoires in cytomegalovirus infection. TCRdb analysed the reads with MiXCR anew, one entry per CDR3 protein. Of about 400,000 distinct CDR3 sequences in the sample, 15% to 20% were seen once. The sample comprised PBMCs. The receptors were sampled from a human donor in good health (CMV status not recorded). Some clones in this sample may be carry-over from other donors' samples.

This chain uses TRBV7-2 with TRBJ2-7; D may be TRBD2 (6 bases). There are 13 residues in the CDR3. Trimming left V 2 bases short and J 5 bases short, with 10 bases between. The germline V gene has CDR1 SGHTA and CDR2 FQGNSA. The DNA of the CDR3 is TGTGCCAGCAGCTTAACCCGCGGGAACGAGCAGTACTTC. It specifies CASSLTRGNEQYF.

The chain carries TRBV20-1 and TRBJ2-7; tentatively, D is TRBD2 (5 bases). Germline lookup yields CDR1 DFQATT and CDR2 SNEGSKA (reference sequence). The length of the CDR3 is 12 residues. Deletions cut 6 bases from V and 2 bases from J, with 11 bases between. As DNA, the CDR3 is TGCAGTGCAAACGCGGGCACCTACGAGCAGTACTTC. The encoded protein is CSANAGTYEQYF.

J is TRBJ1-4 and V is TRBV12-3 or TRBV12-4; the D gene is possibly TRBD1 (5 bases). The CDR3 runs to 14 residues. The germline V and J ends were trimmed by 8 bases and 7 bases, with 17 bases remaining between them. This CDR3 is CASATGTASEKLFF. The CDR3 DNA reads TGTGCCAGCGCTACGGGGACCGCTTCTGAAAAACTGTTTTTT.

The rearrangement links TRBV7-9 to TRBJ1-1; D gene uncertain. CDR3 size: 14 residues. Trimming took 3 bases from V and 0 from J, leaving 8 bases between them. Germline V gene lookup returns CDR1 SEHNR and CDR2 FQNEAQ (reference sequence). The CDR3 DNA follows: TGTGCCAGCAGCTTCGGGCCATTGAACACTGAAGCTTTCTTT. This translates into CASSFGPLNTEAFF.

This clonotype turned up a few times. V is TRBV27 and J is TRBJ1-2; D possibly corresponds to TRBD1 (6 bases). The CDR3 has 13 amino acids. Trimming cost V 6 bases and J 5 bases, with 13 bases left between them. In germline, CDR1 is MNHEY, CDR2 SMNVEV (reference sequence). CDR3 protein: CASSRTADYGYTF. In DNA, the CDR3 is TGTGCCAGCAGCCGGACAGCCGATTATGGCTACACCTTC.